This TCR beta chain was retrieved from a study of blood T cells in healthy people across ages. Study-wide context: Template switching recovered approximately one barcoded beta molecule for every two T cells.

The second PCR ran about 6 to 12 cycles with a sample-barcoded 5' primer and J-beta primers. One entry per CDR3 protein results from TCRdb running MiXCR on the 5' RACE reads. Of around 990,000 distinct CDR3 sequences in the sample, 35% to 40% were seen once. The CDR3 sequence is 16 residues long. The V and J ends lost 0 bases and 0 bases respectively, with 12 bases between them. The germline CDR1 and CDR2 sequences are DFQATT and SNEGSKA (reference sequence). Sequencing used blood. The receptor was isolated from a man younger than 35 in good health. V and J are TRBV20-1 and TRBJ1-5; no firm D call. Here the CDR3 reads CSARDSTPISNQPQHF. Written as DNA, the CDR3 is TGCAGTGCTAGAGATTCAACACCTATTAGCAATCAGCCCCAGCATTTT.